The rows below give T cell receptor beta chains drawn from one sample of a study of PD-L1 blockade in urothelial cancer. Sequenced by immunoSEQ multiplex PCR; TCRdb stores in-frame clones only, minus some. The data contain roughly 60,000 clones, roughly 80% of them singletons. Sequenced material: PBMCs, taken around atezolizumab (anti-PD-L1) treatment. The source is a man between 65 and 85 years old with urothelial cancer. CDR3s include the opening cysteine and the closing phenylalanine or tryptophan. A D gene is named only where the DNA matches it firmly. Rows may omit the clone size; those that give it use once, few, many or a size class.

TRBJ2-7,-,TRBV5-1,-,CASSSPPREQYF,TGCGCCAGCAGCTCCCCCCCCCGCGAGCAGTACTTC
TRBJ2-2,-,TRBV6-5,-,CASHRTTNTGELFF,TGTGCCAGTCATAGGACAACGAACACCGGGGAGCTGTTTTTT
TRBJ1-2,-,TRBV29-1,-,CSVTTANYGYTF,TGCAGCGTTACAACAGCAAACTATGGCTACACCTTC
TRBJ2-3,-,TRBV7-9,-,CASSSGPGGASTDTQYF,TGTGCCAGCAGCTCCGGGCCGGGTGGGGCGAGCACAGATACGCAGTATTTT
TRBJ1-2,-,TRBV28,-,CASSGFFGVRGYTF,TGTGCCAGCAGTGGTTTTTTCGGGGTGAGGGGCTACACCTTC
TRBJ1-1,-,TRBV2,-,CASSDLQLNTEAFF,TGTGCCAGCAGTGATCTCCAACTCAACACTGAAGCTTTCTTT
TRBJ2-7,-,TRBV6-1,-,CASSVTSGEQYF,TGTGCCAGCAGTGTGACTAGTGGGGAGCAGTACTTC
TRBJ2-5,TRBD1,TRBV7-2,-,CASSFLRTGEETQYF,TGTGCCAGCAGCTTCCTCAGGACAGGGGAAGAGACCCAGTACTTC
TRBJ2-5,-,TRBV5-5,once,CASSLGAFQETQYF,TGTGCCAGCAGCTTGGGGGCCTTCCAAGAGACCCAGTACTTC
TRBJ2-2,-,TRBV28,-,CASSLSNTGPGELFF,TGTGCCAGCAGTTTATCCAATACAGGACCCGGGGAGCTGTTTTTT
TRBJ1-5,TRBD1,TRBV2,-,CASSADRGSNQPQHF,TGTGCCAGCAGCGCCGACAGGGGAAGCAATCAGCCCCAGCATTTT
TRBJ1-1,TRBD1,TRBV19,-,CASNTYRGGHMNTEAFF,TGTGCCAGTAATACCTACAGGGGCGGCCATATGAACACTGAAGCTTTCTTT
TRBJ2-1,TRBD2,TRBV18,-,CASSPTSGSTYNEQFF,TGTGCCAGCTCACCAACTAGCGGGAGTACCTACAATGAGCAGTTCTTC
TRBJ2-7,TRBD1,TRBV9,-,CASSVGGTGGEQYF,TGTGCCAGCAGCGTAGGGGGTACAGGGGGCGAGCAGTACTTC
TRBJ2-7,-,TRBV6-1,-,CASIEPGNSYEQYF,TGTGCCAGCATCGAACCGGGGAACTCCTACGAGCAGTACTTC
TRBJ2-5,TRBD2,TRBV5-6,-,CASSPRLAPETQYF,TGTGCCAGCAGCCCTAGACTAGCCCCCGAGACCCAGTACTTC
TRBJ1-1,-,TRBV7-2,-,CASDSSGEAFF,TGTGCCAGCGACTCCTCCGGTGAAGCTTTCTTT
TRBJ2-5,TRBD1,TRBV2,once,CASTPAGQGYETQYF,TGTGCCAGCACCCCTGCGGGACAGGGATACGAGACCCAGTACTTC
TRBJ2-5,-,TRBV18,-,CASSPSRSETQYF,TGTGCCAGCTCACCCTCTAGGAGTGAGACCCAGTACTTC
TRBJ1-1,TRBD1,TRBV6-5,-,CASSKTDRSTEAFF,TGTGCCAGCAGTAAGACGGACAGGAGCACTGAAGCTTTCTTT
TRBJ2-1,TRBD1,TRBV29-1,-,CSVAGTGYEQFF,TGCAGCGTCGCCGGGACAGGGTATGAGCAGTTCTTC
TRBJ2-7,-,TRBV7-9,-,CASSLSGLFREQYF,TGTGCCAGCAGCTTATCAGGACTCTTCCGCGAGCAGTACTTC
TRBJ1-2,TRBD1,TRBV7-2,-,CASSIQGALGYTF,TGTGCCAGCAGCATACAGGGGGCGCTGGGCTACACCTTC
TRBJ2-5,-,TRBV5-1,-,CASRGQSQETQYF,TGCGCCAGCAGAGGACAGTCCCAAGAGACCCAGTACTTC
TRBJ1-2,-,TRBV5-6,-,CASSLLGQAYYGYTF,TGTGCCAGCAGCTTGTTGGGTCAGGCTTACTATGGCTACACCTTC
TRBJ2-7,TRBD1,TRBV6-6,-,CASSSGTVFSYEQYF,TGTGCCAGCAGCTCAGGGACAGTTTTCTCCTACGAGCAGTACTTC
TRBJ2-6,-,TRBV5-1,-,CASSQGSSGANVLTF,TGCGCCAGCAGCCAGGGGAGCTCTGGGGCCAACGTCCTGACTTTC
TRBJ2-2,-,TRBV18,once,CASSPRAGELFF,TGTGCCAGCTCACCACGCGCCGGGGAGCTGTTTTTT
TRBJ2-1,TRBD2,TRBV7-3,-,CASSLTPRTSGTPREQFF,TGTGCCAGCAGCTTAACCCCTCGGACTAGCGGGACCCCCCGTGAGCAGTTCTTC
TRBJ1-2,-,TRBV14,once,CASSQGRSGFGYGYTF,TGTGCCAGCAGCCAAGGCCGGTCGGGATTCGGCTATGGCTACACCTTC
TRBJ2-1,-,TRBV6-6,-,CASSPDSYNEQFF,TGTGCCAGCAGCCCCGACAGCTACAATGAGCAGTTCTTC
TRBJ1-1,TRBD1,TRBV29-1,-,CSVTQGIGTTEAFF,TGCAGCGTGACACAGGGGATAGGAACCACTGAAGCTTTCTTT
TRBJ2-7,TRBD2,TRBV6-1,-,CASSPPGLAAYEQYF,TGTGCCAGCAGTCCACCGGGACTAGCGGCATACGAGCAGTACTTC
TRBJ2-1,-,TRBV7-6,-,CASSYSGDFPEQFF,TGTGCCAGCAGCTACTCAGGGGATTTCCCTGAGCAGTTCTTC
TRBJ1-2,-,TRBV15,-,CATSRAGGGLGDGYTF,TGTGCCACCAGCAGAGCCGGCGGCGGACTCGGTGATGGCTACACCTTC
TRBJ2-5,TRBD2,TRBV4-2,-,CASSQGVGTSGIEETQYF,TGTGCCAGCAGCCAAGGAGTGGGGACTAGCGGGATCGAAGAGACCCAGTACTTC
TRBJ1-5,TRBD1,TRBV2,-,CASRDGTGVYQPQHF,TGTGCCAGCAGGGACGGGACAGGGGTATATCAGCCCCAGCATTTT
TRBJ2-7,-,TRBV7-9,-,CASSLWSSYEQYF,TGTGCCAGCAGCTTATGGAGCTCCTACGAGCAGTACTTC
TRBJ1-3,-,TRBV29-1,once,CSVQGFTGNTIYF,TGCAGCGTGCAGGGGTTCACTGGAAACACCATATATTTT
TRBJ2-2,TRBD2,TRBV7-3,-,CASSLTVAGVAGELFF,TGTGCCAGCAGCTTAACGGTAGCGGGAGTGGCCGGGGAGCTGTTTTTT
TRBJ2-5,-,TRBV28,-,CASSPRETQYF,TGTGCCAGCAGCCCCCGGGAGACCCAGTACTTC